What follows are 19 T cell receptor beta chains derived from one specimen sequenced in a study of blood T cell repertoires in COVID-19 (dated by TCRdb to 2018 to 2021). Libraries came from the immunoSEQ multiplex PCR assay. TCRdb retrieved this table from immuneACCESS and kept in-frame rearrangements only. Not all clones are present; in checked studies, unresolved V genes account for under half, and no reason is known for the remainder. This sample lists around 200,000 clones; approximately 89% were detected once. The ten largest clones take up more than 3% of the sample. Sequencing used peripheral blood. The receptor set was obtained from a man between 70 and 80 years old with acute or convalescent COVID-19.

This sequence joins TRBV7-2 and TRBJ2-2; 9 bases match TRBD2. Germline trimming cut 5 bases from V and 6 bases from J; bases unmatched to any gene: 10. The CDR3 is made up of 16 amino acids. Germline V gives CDR1 SGHTA, CDR2 FQGNSA. The CDR3 loop is CASSSRQREVSGELFF. The CDR3 region has the DNA TGTGCCAGCAGCAGCCGACAGCGGGAGGTATCCGGGGAGCTGTTTTTT.

This clone was recorded only once. The chain carries TRBV5-1 and TRBJ2-1; D not resolved. CDR3 length: 13 amino acids. V was cut by 4 bases and J by 5 bases, with 10 bases left in between. The germline V gene has CDR1 SGHRS and CDR2 YFSETQ. CDR3 protein: CASSPSVHNEQFF. Here the CDR3 DNA reads TGCGCCAGCAGCCCGTCGGTCCACAATGAGCAGTTCTTC.

The chain has TRBV2 and TRBJ1-5, with TRBD1 matching over 10 bases. With V trimmed by 7 bases and J by 3 bases, 3 bases remained unmatched. In germline, CDR1 is SNHLY, CDR2 FYNNEI. CDR3 length equals 14 residues. The CDR3 spells CASTGTGDNQPQHF. CDR3 nucleotide sequence: TGTGCCAGCACCGGGACAGGGGACAATCAGCCCCAGCATTTT.

This clone showed up just once. The CDR3 coding sequence is TGTGCCAGCAGTGTCATGAACACTGAAGCTTTCTTT. Encoded protein: CASSVMNTEAFF. The genes are TRBV9 and TRBJ1-1; D remains unclear. Deletions cut 5 bases from V and 0 bases from J, with 5 bases between. The CDR3 has 12 residues. Germline V CDR1 and CDR2: SGDLS, YYNGEE.

The V call is TRBV7-2, the J call TRBJ2-5; TRBD1 aligns across 9 bases. The V gene's germline CDR1 is SGHTA and CDR2 FQGNSA. The CDR3 totals 17 residues. V trimming: 5 bases; J trimming: 4 bases; junction bases outside the gene matches: 14. The CDR3 reads CASSPQPGQGIIETQYF. Written as DNA, the CDR3 is TGTGCCAGCAGCCCACAACCCGGACAGGGGATTATAGAGACCCAGTACTTC.

The V and J genes are TRBV7-9 and TRBJ1-1, with 7 bases identical to TRBD1. CDR3 length: 18 residues. The J segment lost 4 bases and the V segment lost 0 bases, leaving 14 bases of the junction unmatched. The germline gives CDR1 SEHNR, CDR2 FQNEAQ (reference sequence). The CDR3 nucleotides read TGTGCCAGCAGCTTAGCGCTGCCAGGGGGAGATCGGGGCACTGAAGCTTTCTTT. Translation gives CASSLALPGGDRGTEAFF.

The V gene is TRBV7-2, the J gene TRBJ1-2; 7 nucleotides agree with TRBD1. From germline, CDR1 is SGHTA and CDR2 FQGNSA. The CDR3 length is 15 residues. Trimming at V came to 5 bases and at J to 2 bases, leaving 8 bases not matched to a gene. In DNA, the CDR3 is TGTGCCAGCAGCGCTTCCATGGGACAGAACTATGGCTACACCTTC. Translating gives CASSASMGQNYGYTF.

This clone came up a few times. This chain links TRBV14 with TRBJ1-1; the D gene is possibly TRBD1 (5 bases). The CDR3 length is 15 residues. The V gene lost 4 bases and the J gene lost 4 bases, with 16 bases spanning the gap. The germline V gene has CDR1 SGHDN and CDR2 FVKESK. The CDR3 DNA is TGTGCCAGCAGCCGATTACAGGCTAGGGTCACTGAAGCTTTCTTT. Protein product: CASSRLQARVTEAFF.

V gene TRBV27 combines with J gene TRBJ2-5; 7 nucleotides match TRBD1. There are 16 residues in the CDR3. Germline assignment: CDR1 MNHEY and CDR2 SMNVEV (reference sequence). V lost 5 bases to trimming and J lost 5 bases; unmatched junction nucleotides: 14. The CDR3 DNA reads as TGTGCCAGCAGTCCTCAGGACAGGTACCCAATGGAGACCCAGTACTTC. Amino acid sequence: CASSPQDRYPMETQYF.

The gene calls are TRBV6-1 and TRBJ1-4; unclear D gene. CDR1 and CDR2 (germline): MNHNS, SASEGT. Deletions cut 4 bases from V and 8 bases from J, with 20 bases between. The CDR3 consists of 16 residues. For the CDR3, the DNA is TGTGCCAGCAGTGGAGGGTTTGACCCGGCAAAGGAAAAACTGTTTTTT. Protein product: CASSGGFDPAKEKLFF.

The V gene is TRBV7-9, the J gene TRBJ2-5; D gene unclear. Germline V gene data show CDR1 as SEHNR and CDR2 as FQNEAQ (reference sequence). The CDR3 is made up of 12 amino acids. The V and J ends lost 1 base and 7 bases respectively, with 7 bases between them. For the CDR3, the DNA is TGTGCCAGCAGCTTAGAGCTAGGGACCCAGTACTTC. Translating it yields CASSLELGTQYF.

The gene calls are TRBV7-9 and TRBJ1-5; D possibly corresponds to TRBD1 (5 bases). Trimming took 1 base from V and 4 from J, leaving 17 bases between them. Germline CDR1 is SEHNR and CDR2 is FQNEAQ (reference sequence). This CDR3 is 17 amino acids long. CDR3 sequence reads: CASSLVSGRVGNQPQHF. The CDR3 nucleotides are TGTGCCAGCAGCTTAGTTTCGGGCAGGGTAGGAAATCAGCCCCAGCATTTT.

This clone was counted a single time. This chain connects TRBV5-1 to TRBJ1-4; tentatively, D is TRBD1 (6 bases). The V gene's germline CDR1 is SGHRS and CDR2 YFSETQ. This CDR3 contains 14 residues. V lost 1 base and J lost 7, with 11 bases in between. The CDR3 protein is CASSLMRGPEKLFF. The CDR3 bases are TGCGCCAGCAGCTTGATGCGGGGGCCTGAAAAACTGTTTTTT.

The chain has TRBV6-5 and TRBJ1-1, with D perhaps matching TRBD1 (6 bases). The germline gives CDR1 MNHEY, CDR2 SVGAGI. V lost 0 bases, J lost 3 bases, and 8 bases lay in between. The CDR3 is made up of 14 amino acids. CDR3 loop: CASSYSKGDTEAFF. The CDR3 nucleotides are TGTGCCAGCAGTTACTCGAAGGGGGACACTGAAGCTTTCTTT.

The rearrangement links TRBV6-5 to TRBJ2-5; no firm D call. The CDR3 loop spans 12 amino acids. In germline, CDR1 is MNHEY, CDR2 SVGAGI. The V and J ends lost 4 bases and 7 bases respectively, with 10 bases between them. The chain's CDR3 is CASSWPRGTQYF. DNA for the CDR3: TGTGCCAGCAGTTGGCCGCGAGGGACCCAGTACTTC.

For the CDR3, the DNA is TGCAGCGTTGAAGAGGATCAGGGAAGTAATGCTTTCTTT. Translating it yields CSVEEDQGSNAFF. The gene calls are TRBV29-1 and TRBJ1-1, with D tentatively TRBD1 (5 bases). The V and J ends lost 0 bases and 11 bases respectively, with 16 bases between them. Germline assignment: CDR1 SQVTM and CDR2 ANQGSEA. This CDR3 contains 13 residues.

CDR3 protein: CASAPGGPYGYTF. The CDR3, as DNA: TGTGCCAGCGCCCCAGGGGGACCCTATGGCTACACCTTC. This chain links TRBV7-9 with TRBJ1-2, with 7 bases aligning to TRBD1. The CDR3 length is 13 residues. Germline CDR1 reads SEHNR; CDR2 reads FQNEAQ (reference sequence). The V and J ends lost 8 bases and 4 bases, in that order; junction bases with no gene match: 7. The full variable domain, its missing parts supplied by reference TRBV7-9 and TRBJ1-2, is DTGVSQNPRHKITKRGQNVTFRCDPISEHNRLYWYRQTLGQGPEFLTYFQNEAQLEKSRLLSDRFSAERPKGSFSTLEIQRTEQGDSAMYLCASAPGGPYGYTFGSGTRLTVV.

The rearrangement joins TRBV6-5 to TRBJ2-3; D not resolved. V was pared by 2 bases and J by 0 bases, with 6 bases between. The CDR3 is 14 amino acids. CDR1 and CDR2 (germline): MNHEY, SVGAGI. CDR3: CASSYPGSTDTQYF. CDR3 DNA sequence: TGTGCCAGCAGTTACCCTGGCAGCACAGATACGCAGTATTTT.

A note on this clone: Other nucleotide sequences in the sample specify the same CDR3. The chain joins TRBV28 to TRBJ1-1; D is unclear. This CDR3 is built from 14 residues. Germline-derived CDR1 and CDR2 are MDHEN and SYDVKM. Between the trimmed V and J ends, which lost 4 bases and 3 bases, there was a span of 12 bases. The CDR3: CASSWTGRDTEAFF. CDR3 nucleotides: TGTGCCAGCAGTTGGACGGGAAGGGACACTGAAGCTTTCTTT.